This TCR beta chain is from a study of siplizumab effects on memory and regulatory T cells. Study-wide findings and caveats: Naive versus memory phenotype went unassigned for roughly 80-96% of proliferating CD4+ or CD8+ clones. Versus 25% to 30% in controls, the mappable alloreactive CD4+ clones averaged about 70% Treg-derived with siplizumab. Major contributors to the alloresponse seemed to be naive T cells, which also appeared more diverse than memory cells.

The CDR3 runs to 16 residues. Regarding this clone: Its target is unknown.

Profiled with immunoSEQ multiplex PCR; TCRdb holds only in-frame clones, not every one. There are 90,000 to 120,000 clones in the sample; over 90% occur only once, and 0.55% to 0.7% lies in the top ten. The gene calls are TRBV21-1 and TRBJ2-2. TRBV21-1 is annotated as a pseudogene. This clonotype was obtained from a human donor in good health. Sequenced material: Tregs sorted from blood. In nucleotides, the CDR3 is TGTGCCAGCAAATTGGAGGCAGGGAAGGATGCCGGGGAGCTGTTTTTT. Protein sequence: CASKLEAGKDAGELFF.